A selection of T cell receptor beta chains follows, all from one sample in a study of T cell repertoires in cytomegalovirus infection. No antigens are known for them. TCRdb itself ran the reads through MiXCR, one entry per CDR3 protein. The sample lists about 740,000 distinct CDR3 sequences; around a third were seen once. Sequencing was performed on cultured PBMCs, taken from culture after CMV antigen stimulation. The source of these receptors is a human donor in good health (CMV status not recorded). Some clones in this sample may be carry-over from other donors' samples. Each CDR3 is given without its conserved first and last residue. Fields, in order: J gene, clone size, D gene, V gene, CDR3 protein. D genes are given only for firm matches. Only some rows state a clone size, as once, few, many or a class for expanded clones.

j_gene: TRBJ1-3
abundance: few
d_gene: -
v_gene: TRBV6-2/TRBV6-3
CDR3aa: ASSYSIRETLGNTIY

j_gene: TRBJ2-3
abundance: -
d_gene: -
v_gene: TRBV6-1
CDR3aa: ASSTGNRDTQY

j_gene: TRBJ2-3
abundance: many
d_gene: -
v_gene: TRBV7-2
CDR3aa: ASSFAYKDTQY

j_gene: TRBJ2-5
abundance: -
d_gene: -
v_gene: TRBV11-2
CDR3aa: ASSPLGGREETQY

j_gene: TRBJ2-3
abundance: few
d_gene: -
v_gene: TRBV12-3/TRBV12-4
CDR3aa: ASSPSSRDTQY

j_gene: TRBJ2-7
abundance: -
d_gene: TRBD2
v_gene: TRBV10-1
CDR3aa: ASSGLEAGGPYEQY

j_gene: TRBJ1-5
abundance: -
d_gene: -
v_gene: TRBV7-6
CDR3aa: ASSLGGTSSNQPQH

j_gene: TRBJ1-3
abundance: -
d_gene: -
v_gene: TRBV20-1
CDR3aa: SARGVGWVGPGNTIY

j_gene: TRBJ1-2
abundance: many
d_gene: TRBD1
v_gene: TRBV7-8
CDR3aa: ASSPRDRAYGYT

j_gene: TRBJ2-1
abundance: -
d_gene: TRBD1
v_gene: TRBV10-3
CDR3aa: AISRGTGYNEQF

j_gene: TRBJ2-7
abundance: many
d_gene: -
v_gene: TRBV7-6
CDR3aa: ASSPRSSYEQY

j_gene: TRBJ2-5
abundance: few
d_gene: -
v_gene: TRBV6-5
CDR3aa: ASSYRGQETQY

j_gene: TRBJ1-4
abundance: few
d_gene: -
v_gene: TRBV6-1
CDR3aa: ASARSSGGKLF

j_gene: TRBJ2-3
abundance: -
d_gene: TRBD2
v_gene: TRBV7-2
CDR3aa: ASSLSLAGVDTQY

j_gene: TRBJ2-2
abundance: -
d_gene: TRBD2
v_gene: TRBV7-6
CDR3aa: ASSAPGLAGVGELF

j_gene: TRBJ1-3
abundance: few
d_gene: -
v_gene: TRBV7-9
CDR3aa: ASSQNTIY

j_gene: TRBJ2-2
abundance: many
d_gene: -
v_gene: TRBV12-5
CDR3aa: ASGPTRTASNTGELF